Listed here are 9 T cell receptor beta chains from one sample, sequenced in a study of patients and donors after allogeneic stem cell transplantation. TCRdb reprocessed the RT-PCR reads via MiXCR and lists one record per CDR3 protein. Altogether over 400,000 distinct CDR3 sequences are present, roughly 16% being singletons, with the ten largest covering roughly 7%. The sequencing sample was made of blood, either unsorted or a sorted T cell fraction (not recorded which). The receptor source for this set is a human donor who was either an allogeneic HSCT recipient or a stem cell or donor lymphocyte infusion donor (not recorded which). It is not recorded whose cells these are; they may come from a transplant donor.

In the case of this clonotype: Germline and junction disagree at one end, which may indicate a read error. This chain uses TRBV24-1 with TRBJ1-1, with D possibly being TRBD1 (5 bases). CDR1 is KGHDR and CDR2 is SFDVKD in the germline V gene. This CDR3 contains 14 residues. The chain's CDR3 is CATSFPGTNIEAFF. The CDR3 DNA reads TGTGCCACCAGTTTCCCCGGGACGAACATTGAAGCTTTCTTT.

CDR3 loop: CSAVGTVRNIQYF. The CDR3 DNA is TGCAGTGCTGTCGGGACAGTACGCAACATTCAGTACTTC. The genes are TRBV20-1 and TRBJ2-4; TRBD1 matches at 7 bases. This CDR3 spans 13 amino acids. The trim removed 5 bases at V and 7 bases at J, leaving 8 bases unmatched. Germline lookup yields CDR1 DFQATT and CDR2 SNEGSKA (reference sequence).

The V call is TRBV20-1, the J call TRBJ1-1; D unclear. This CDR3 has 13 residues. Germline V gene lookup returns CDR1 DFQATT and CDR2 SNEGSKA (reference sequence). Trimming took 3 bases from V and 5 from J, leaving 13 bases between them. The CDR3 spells CSASSEEGTEAFF. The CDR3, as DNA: TGCAGTGCTAGTTCTGAAGAGGGAACTGAAGCTTTCTTT.

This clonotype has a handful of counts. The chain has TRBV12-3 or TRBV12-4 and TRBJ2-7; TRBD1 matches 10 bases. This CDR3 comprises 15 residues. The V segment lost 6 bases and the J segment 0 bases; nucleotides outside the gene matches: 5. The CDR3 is CASSRDRGFSYEQYF. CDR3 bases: TGTGCCAGCAGCAGGGACAGGGGCTTCTCCTACGAGCAGTACTTC.

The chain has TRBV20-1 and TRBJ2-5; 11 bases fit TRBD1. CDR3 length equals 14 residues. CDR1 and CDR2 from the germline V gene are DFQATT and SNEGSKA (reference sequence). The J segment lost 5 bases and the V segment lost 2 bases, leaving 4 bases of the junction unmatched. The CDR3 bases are TGCAGTGCTAGACGGACAGGGGGCGTCGAGACCCAGTACTTC. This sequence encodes CSARRTGGVETQYF.

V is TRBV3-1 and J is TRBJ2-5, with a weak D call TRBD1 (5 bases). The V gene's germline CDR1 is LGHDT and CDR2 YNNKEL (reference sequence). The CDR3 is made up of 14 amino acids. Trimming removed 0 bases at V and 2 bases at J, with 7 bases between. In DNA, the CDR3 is TGTGCCAGCAGCCAAGAGGCAGGGCAAGAGACCCAGTACTTC. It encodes CASSQEAGQETQYF.

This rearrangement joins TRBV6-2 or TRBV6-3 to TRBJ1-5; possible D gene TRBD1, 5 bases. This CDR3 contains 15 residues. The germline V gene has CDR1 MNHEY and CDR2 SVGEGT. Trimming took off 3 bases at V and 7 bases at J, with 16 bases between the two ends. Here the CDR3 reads CASSYGPRGIQPQHF. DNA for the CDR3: TGTGCCAGCAGTTATGGGCCAAGGGGAATCCAGCCCCAGCATTTT.

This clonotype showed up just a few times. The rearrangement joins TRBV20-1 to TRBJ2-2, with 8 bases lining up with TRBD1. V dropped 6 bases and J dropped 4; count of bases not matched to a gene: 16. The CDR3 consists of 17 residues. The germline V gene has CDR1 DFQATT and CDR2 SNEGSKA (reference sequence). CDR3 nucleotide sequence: TGCAGTGCCTTATCCCCAGGACAGGGTGCGGCCACCGGGGAGCTGTTTTTT. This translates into CSALSPGQGAATGELFF.

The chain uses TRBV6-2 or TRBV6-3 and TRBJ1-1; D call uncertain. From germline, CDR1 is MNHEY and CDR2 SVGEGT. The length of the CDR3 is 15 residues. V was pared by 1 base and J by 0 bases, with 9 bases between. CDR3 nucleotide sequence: TGTGCCAGCAGTTACTGGCCACAAATGAACACTGAAGCTTTCTTT. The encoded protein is CASSYWPQMNTEAFF.